This T cell receptor beta chain originates from a study of blood T cell repertoires in COVID-19. The overall study: The cDNA or gDNA used as material had been derived from T cells, B-cell-depleted T cells, or PBMCs.

In the original analysis: From reference gene primer amplification, estimates of nucleated cell counts were derived. TCRdb keeps only in-frame clones here, not all; method: immunoSEQ multiplex PCR. V and J calls and clone size are as listed in that table; D and trimming were resolved from the DNA. The sample shows 150,000 to 200,000 clones, roughly 90% of them seen only once. As for this clone: One end of the junction does not line up with germline, which may come from a read error.

Germline CDR1 and CDR2: LGHNA and YSLEER. CDR3 length: 15 amino acids. The rearrangement links TRBV4-3 to TRBJ2-7; tentative D call: TRBD1 (5 bases). The receptor comes from a man aged 25 to 40 with COVID-19, enrolled during active disease. The sequenced sample consisted of peripheral blood. The CDR3: CAGSQRHRIPYEQYF. CDR3 in DNA: TGCGCCGGCAGCCAGCGACACAGGATTCCCTACGAGCAGTACTTC.